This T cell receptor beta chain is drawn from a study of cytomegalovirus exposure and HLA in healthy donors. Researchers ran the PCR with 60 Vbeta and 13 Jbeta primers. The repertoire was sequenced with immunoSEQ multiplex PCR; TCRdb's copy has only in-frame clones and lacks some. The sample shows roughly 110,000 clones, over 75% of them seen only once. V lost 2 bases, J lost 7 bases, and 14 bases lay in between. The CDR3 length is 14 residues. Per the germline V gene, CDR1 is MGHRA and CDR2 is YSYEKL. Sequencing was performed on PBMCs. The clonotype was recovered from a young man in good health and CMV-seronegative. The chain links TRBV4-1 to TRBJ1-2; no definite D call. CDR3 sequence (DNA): TGCGCCAGCAGCCAATCGTTACAAAGAATTGGCTACACCTTC. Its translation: CASSQSLQRIGYTF.